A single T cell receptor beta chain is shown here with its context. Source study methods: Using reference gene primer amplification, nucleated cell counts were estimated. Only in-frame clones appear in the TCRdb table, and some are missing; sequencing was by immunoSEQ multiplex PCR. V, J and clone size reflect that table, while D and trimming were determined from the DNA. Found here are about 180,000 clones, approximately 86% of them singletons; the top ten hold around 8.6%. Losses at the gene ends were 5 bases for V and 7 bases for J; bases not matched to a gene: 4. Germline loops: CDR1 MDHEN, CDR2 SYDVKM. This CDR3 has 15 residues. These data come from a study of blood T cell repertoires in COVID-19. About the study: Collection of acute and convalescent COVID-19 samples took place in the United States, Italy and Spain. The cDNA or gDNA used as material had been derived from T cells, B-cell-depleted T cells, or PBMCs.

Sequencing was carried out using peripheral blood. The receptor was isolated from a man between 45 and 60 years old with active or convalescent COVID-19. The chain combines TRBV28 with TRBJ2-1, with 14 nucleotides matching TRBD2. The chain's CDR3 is CASSPGLAGANEQFF. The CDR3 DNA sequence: TGTGCCAGCAGTCCGGGACTAGCGGGGGCAAATGAGCAGTTCTTC.